Shown below are 29 T cell receptor beta chains from a single sample sequenced in a study of shared clonotypes between healthy human individuals. The protocol was immunoSEQ multiplex PCR, while the TCRdb copy is restricted to in-frame clones and leaves out a portion. The sample has about 1.5 million clones, approximately 98% seen once. The material sequenced was naive CD4+ T cells sorted from blood. Specified subset: CD45RA+ positively selected. These receptors were collected from a man aged 30 to 39 in good health.

The chain links TRBV5-8 to TRBJ1-5, with 8 positions matching TRBD1. CDR3 size: 17 residues. Unmatched junction bases numbered 16, after V lost 4 bases and J lost 7 bases. The germline gives CDR1 SGHTS, CDR2 YDEGEE. DNA of the CDR3: TGTGCCAGCAGCAACCCCGACAGGGGCCCTTGGGGGCAGCCCCAGCATTTT. Translation gives CASSNPDRGPWGQPQHF.

J is TRBJ2-3 and V is TRBV29-1; the D gene is possibly TRBD1 (6 bases). V shed 5 bases and J shed 2 bases, with 11 bases lying between them. The CDR3 is 13 residues long. In germline, CDR1 is SQVTM, CDR2 ANQGSEA. In DNA, the CDR3 is TGCAGCGTTCACAGGGATTTCACAGATACGCAGTATTTT. Residues: CSVHRDFTDTQYF.

This clone was observed a single time. The J gene is TRBJ2-1, the V gene TRBV18; D may be TRBD1 (5 bases). This CDR3 has 14 residues. The V gene lost 2 bases and the J gene lost 8 bases, with 13 bases spanning the gap. Germline CDR1 and CDR2: KGHSH and LQKENI. CDR3 protein: CASSPRTGSYEQFF. CDR3 sequence (DNA): TGTGCCAGCTCACCAAGAACAGGTTCCTATGAGCAGTTCTTC.

The chain couples TRBV18 to TRBJ2-5, with 12 bases identical to TRBD1. Germline lookup yields CDR1 KGHSH and CDR2 LQKENI. This CDR3 spans 17 amino acids. Trimming took 4 bases from V and 3 from J; bases not matched to a gene: 9. CDR3 region: CASSHRDRGLLKETQYF. The DNA of the CDR3 is TGTGCCAGCTCACACCGGGACAGGGGGCTTTTGAAAGAGACCCAGTACTTC.

CDR3 loop: CASSIRAARLSGANVLTF. The CDR3 region has the DNA TGTGCCAGTAGTATAAGAGCTGCCCGACTGTCTGGGGCCAACGTCCTGACTTTC. The chain is built from TRBV19 and TRBJ2-6; no firm D call. The ends were cut back, 2 bases at V and 1 base at J, with 15 bases in the middle. There are 18 residues in the CDR3. The V gene's germline CDR1 is LNHDA and CDR2 SQIVND (reference sequence).

V usage is TRBV30 and J usage is TRBJ1-2; D is possibly TRBD1 (6 bases). Germline V CDR1 and CDR2: GTSNPN, SVGIG (reference sequence). This CDR3 is built from 12 residues. V gave up 8 bases and J gave up 2 bases, with 12 bases separating them. CDR3 residues: CAEAGQNYGYTF. The CDR3 coding sequence is TGTGCCGAGGCTGGACAGAACTATGGCTACACCTTC.

The chain combines TRBV7-3 with TRBJ2-7; 8 nucleotides align to TRBD1. CDR3 length equals 13 residues. V shed 5 bases and J 5 bases; nucleotides not matched to a gene: 5. CDR1 and CDR2 (germline): SGHTA, FQGTGA. CDR3 nucleotides: TGTGCCAGCAGCCAGGACAGGGACCACGAGCAGTACTTC. It yields the protein CASSQDRDHEQYF.

The V call is TRBV9, the J call TRBJ2-7, with 7 bases that match TRBD2. In germline, CDR1 is SGDLS, CDR2 YYNGEE. J lost 5 bases, V lost 4 bases, and 6 bases had no gene match. This CDR3 is 13 amino acids long. The CDR3 loop reads CASSPGRWDEQYF. The CDR3 nucleotides are TGTGCCAGCAGCCCCGGGAGGTGGGACGAGCAGTACTTC. The variable domain in full, completed from reference TRBV9 and TRBJ2-7, reads DSGVTQTPKHLITATGQRVTLRCSPRSGDLSVYWYQQSLDQGLQFLIQYYNGEERAKGNILERFSAQQFPDLHSELNLSSLELGDSALYFCASSPGRWDEQYFGPGTRLTVT.

CDR3 sequence reads: CASSDPRGDSYEQYF. The CDR3, as DNA: TGTGCCAGCAGTGACCCTAGAGGGGACAGCTACGAGCAGTACTTC. The J gene is TRBJ2-7, the V gene TRBV25-1, with 7 bases fitting TRBD1. From germline, CDR1 is MGHDK and CDR2 SYGVNS. The V segment lost 3 bases and the J segment 3 bases; nucleotides outside the gene matches: 8. The CDR3 is 15 amino acids.

As DNA, the CDR3 is TGTGCCGGGGGCGACCACTCTGGAAACACCATATATTTT. This sequence encodes CAGGDHSGNTIYF. The chain carries TRBV28 and TRBJ1-3; a possible D gene is TRBD1 (6 bases). This CDR3 comprises 13 residues. The germline gives CDR1 MDHEN, CDR2 SYDVKM. Trimming cost V 11 bases and J 0 bases, with 11 bases left between them.

CDR3 DNA: TGCAGTGTTCAGAAAACAGATACGCAGTATTTT. Protein sequence: CSVQKTDTQYF. The chain carries TRBV20-1 and TRBJ2-3; no firm D call. Germline V CDR1 and CDR2: DFQATT, SNEGSKA (reference sequence). V lost 7 bases and J lost 3, with 8 bases in between. CDR3 length: 11 residues.

This clone has just one count. The J gene is TRBJ2-1, the V gene TRBV6-6; 7 positions agree with TRBD1. Germline CDR1 and CDR2: MNHNY and SVGAGI (reference sequence). The CDR3 is made up of 12 amino acids. Germline trimming cut 5 bases from V and 15 bases from J; bases unmatched to any gene: 10. CDR3 amino acids: CASSLVSGQPFF. The CDR3 DNA follows: TGTGCCAGCAGTCTCGTTTCGGGACAGCCGTTCTTC.

V and J are TRBV28 and TRBJ2-2; D unclear. The CDR3 is 15 amino acids. Germline-derived CDR1 and CDR2 are MDHEN and SYDVKM. Trimming stripped 5 bases from V and 5 bases from J, with 15 bases between. For the CDR3, the DNA is TGTGCCAGCAGTCCCCCCCTTCGGGCTACCGGGGAGCTGTTTTTT. This gives the protein CASSPPLRATGELFF.

In this sample, this clone turned up once. The gene calls are TRBV10-2 and TRBJ2-6, with no clear D. The CDR3 is made up of 14 amino acids. V shed 5 bases and J shed 1 base, with 6 bases lying between them. The V gene's germline CDR1 is WSHSY and CDR2 SAAADI. CDR3 nucleotide sequence: TGCGCCAGCAGTCCCGTTTCTGGGGCCAACGTCCTGACTTTC. Translation: CASSPVSGANVLTF.

The V and J genes are TRBV4-3 and TRBJ2-5, with D tentatively TRBD2 (5 bases). Per the germline V gene, CDR1 is LGHNA and CDR2 is YSLEER. Between the trimmed V and J ends, which lost 1 base and 7 bases, there was a span of 16 bases. This CDR3 is built from 15 residues. The CDR3 coding sequence is TGCGCCAGCAGCCAAGTGACGTCTAGCAGTGGGACCCAGTACTTC. Translated: CASSQVTSSSGTQYF.

This chain joins TRBV12-2 and TRBJ2-2; the table's D call TRBD2 went unverified against the DNA. TRBV12-2 is marked as a pseudogene. This CDR3 contains 17 residues. The CDR3 nucleotides read TGTGCAAGTCGCTTAGGTAGCGGGAGGGACCGTACCGGGGAGCTGTTTTTT. It is translated as CASRLGSGRDRTGELFF.

The rearrangement uses TRBV2 and TRBJ2-7; the match to TRBD1 covers 7 bases. Germline CDR1 reads SNHLY; CDR2 reads FYNNEI. The CDR3 extends over 15 amino acids. Trimming at V came to 6 bases and at J to 1 base, leaving 9 bases not matched to a gene. CDR3 DNA: TGTGCCAGCAGATCCAGGGGGTCCTGGTCCTACGAGCAGTACTTC. This translates into CASRSRGSWSYEQYF.

The chain joins TRBV19 to TRBJ2-1, with 7 nucleotides matching TRBD2. Per germline, CDR1 LNHDA and CDR2 SQIVND (reference sequence). V lost 7 bases and J lost 5; bases outside the gene matches: 14. This CDR3 spans 16 amino acids. The CDR3 sequence: CASTTLGSGKDNEQFF. CDR3 bases: TGTGCCAGTACCACCTTGGGGAGCGGGAAAGACAATGAGCAGTTCTTC.

This sequence joins TRBV5-1 and TRBJ2-2; unclear D gene. This CDR3 region has 14 residues. Between the trimmed V and J ends, which lost 7 bases and 1 base, there was a span of 11 bases. Germline CDR1 is SGHRS and CDR2 is YFSETQ. The DNA for the CDR3 is TGCGCCAGCCGTCCGACGCTGAACACCGGGGAGCTGTTTTTT. The encoded protein is CASRPTLNTGELFF.

This clone has only one observation. The gene calls are TRBV6-1 and TRBJ1-1; a possible D gene is TRBD1 (5 bases). V was cut by 2 bases and J by 3 bases, with 10 bases left in between. In germline, CDR1 is MNHNS, CDR2 SASEGT. The CDR3 runs 14 residues. The CDR3 loop is CASSERGADTEAFF. In DNA form, the CDR3 reads TGTGCCAGCAGTGAAAGAGGGGCCGACACTGAAGCTTTCTTT.

The V and J genes are TRBV9 and TRBJ2-7; 8 nucleotides agree with TRBD2. This CDR3 comprises 16 residues. CDR1 is SGDLS and CDR2 is YYNGEE in the germline V gene. Trimming cost V 4 bases and J 0 bases; bases outside gene matches: 9. The CDR3 DNA reads as TGTGCCAGCAGCCCCCGCCCAGCGGGGGTCTCCTACGAGCAGTACTTC. Its protein product is CASSPRPAGVSYEQYF. The entire variable domain, with the rest obtained from reference TRBV9 and TRBJ2-7, is as follows: DSGVTQTPKHLITATGQRVTLRCSPRSGDLSVYWYQQSLDQGLQFLIQYYNGEERAKGNILERFSAQQFPDLHSELNLSSLELGDSALYFCASSPRPAGVSYEQYFGPGTRLTVT.

The chain recombines TRBV6-5 with TRBJ2-1; 11 nucleotides agree with TRBD2. Germline CDR1 reads MNHEY; CDR2 reads SVGAGI. V lost 6 bases and J lost 5; bases outside the gene matches: 6. The CDR3 has 15 amino acids. The DNA of the CDR3 is TGTGCCAGCAGCCGGGCGGGACTAGCGGACAATGAGCAGTTCTTC. The encoded protein is CASSRAGLADNEQFF.

The chain carries TRBV5-4 and TRBJ2-1; 7 bases are shared with TRBD2. The CDR3 loop spans 15 amino acids. The ends lost 4 bases at V and 6 bases at J; junction bases unmatched: 10. From germline, CDR1 is SGHNT and CDR2 YYREEE (reference sequence). CDR3 protein: CASSLGGIRSNEQFF. DNA for the CDR3: TGTGCCAGCAGCCTGGGGGGGATTCGATCCAATGAGCAGTTCTTC.

As for this clone: The sample contains more than one DNA sequence encoding this CDR3. J is TRBJ2-3 and V is TRBV18; 7 positions match TRBD1. Germline CDR1 KGHSH, CDR2 LQKENI. The J segment lost 3 bases and the V segment lost 3 bases, leaving 6 bases of the junction unmatched. This CDR3 region has 15 residues. CDR3: CASSPTGSGTDTQYF. The CDR3 nucleotides are TGTGCCAGCTCACCGACAGGGTCGGGGACAGATACGCAGTATTTT.

This clone appeared once. J is TRBJ1-3 and V is TRBV7-2; D is uncertain. This CDR3 region has 14 residues. The V gene lost 0 bases and the J gene lost 8 bases, with 11 bases spanning the gap. In germline, CDR1 is SGHTA, CDR2 FQGNSA. CDR3 in amino acids: CASSLALRQDTIYF. DNA of the CDR3: TGTGCCAGCAGCTTAGCGCTACGTCAAGACACCATATATTTT.

This chain links TRBV2 with TRBJ1-1; no clear D. The CDR3 totals 14 residues. Germline values: CDR1 SNHLY, CDR2 FYNNEI. Trimming took 6 bases from V and 3 from J, leaving 14 bases between them. The chain's CDR3 is CASSQVSVYTEAFF. In DNA, the CDR3 is TGTGCCAGCAGCCAAGTATCGGTTTACACTGAAGCTTTCTTT.

This chain uses TRBV5-4 with TRBJ2-2; D may be TRBD1 (6 bases). Trimming pared 4 bases from V and 7 bases from J, leaving 14 bases between. The germline CDR1 and CDR2 sequences are SGHNT and YYREEE (reference sequence). This CDR3 has 14 amino acids. The CDR3 nucleotides read TGTGCCAGCAGCACAGGAGACAGGTACGGGGAGCTGTTTTTT. The encoded protein is CASSTGDRYGELFF.

The rearrangement joins TRBV27 to TRBJ2-1; the match to TRBD2 covers 9 bases. The trim removed 5 bases at V and 0 bases at J, leaving 14 bases unmatched. The CDR3 is made up of 19 amino acids. Germline lookup yields CDR1 MNHEY and CDR2 SMNVEV (reference sequence). The chain's CDR3 is CASSTYRSRGRDSYNEQFF. CDR3 nucleotide sequence: TGTGCCAGCAGTACGTATCGATCCCGCGGGAGGGACTCCTACAATGAGCAGTTCTTC.

A single count supports this clone. This chain links TRBV5-3 with TRBJ2-7; a weak D match, TRBD1 (6 bases). TRBV5-3 is an ORF, with its function uncertain. The ends were cut back, 8 bases at V and 3 bases at J, with 18 bases in the middle. CDR3 length equals 14 residues. In DNA, the CDR3 is TGTGCCAGCAGCCGAGACCCCAGGGGCTACGAGCAGTACTTC. Its protein product is CASSRDPRGYEQYF.